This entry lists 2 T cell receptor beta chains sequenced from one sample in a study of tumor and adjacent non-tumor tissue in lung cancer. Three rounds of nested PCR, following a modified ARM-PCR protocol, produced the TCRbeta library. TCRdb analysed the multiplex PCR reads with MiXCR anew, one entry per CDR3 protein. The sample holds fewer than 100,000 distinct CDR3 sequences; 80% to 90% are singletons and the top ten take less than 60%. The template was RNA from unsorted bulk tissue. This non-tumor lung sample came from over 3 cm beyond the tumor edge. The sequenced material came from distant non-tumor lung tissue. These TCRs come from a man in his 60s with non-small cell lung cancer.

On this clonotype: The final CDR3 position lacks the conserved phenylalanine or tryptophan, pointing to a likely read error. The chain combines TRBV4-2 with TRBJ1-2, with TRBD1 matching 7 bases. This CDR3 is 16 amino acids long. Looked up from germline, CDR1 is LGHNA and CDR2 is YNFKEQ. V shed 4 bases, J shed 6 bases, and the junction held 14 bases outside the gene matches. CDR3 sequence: CASSPSAGTEGDGYTL. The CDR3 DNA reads TGTGCCAGCAGCCCCTCTGCGGGGACAGAGGGGGATGGCTACACCTTA.

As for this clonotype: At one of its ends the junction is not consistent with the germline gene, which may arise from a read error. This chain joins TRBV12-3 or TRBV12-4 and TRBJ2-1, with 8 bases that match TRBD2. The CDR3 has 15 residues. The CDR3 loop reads CDSSLAGGPYNEQFF. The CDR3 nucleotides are TGTGACAGCAGTTTGGCGGGGGGCCCGTACAATGAGCAATTCTTC.